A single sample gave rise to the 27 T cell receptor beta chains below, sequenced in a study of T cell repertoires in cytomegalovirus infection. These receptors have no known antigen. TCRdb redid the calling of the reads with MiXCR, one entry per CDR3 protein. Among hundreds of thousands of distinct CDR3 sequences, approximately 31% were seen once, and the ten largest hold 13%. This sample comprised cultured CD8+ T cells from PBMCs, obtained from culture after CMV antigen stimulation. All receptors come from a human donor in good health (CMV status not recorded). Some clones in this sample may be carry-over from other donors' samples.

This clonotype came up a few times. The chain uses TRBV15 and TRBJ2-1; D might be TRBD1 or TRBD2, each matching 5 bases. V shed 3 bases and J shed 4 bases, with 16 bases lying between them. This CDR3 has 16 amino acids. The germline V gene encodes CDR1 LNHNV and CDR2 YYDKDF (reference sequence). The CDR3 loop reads CATSSPGTVGYNEQFF. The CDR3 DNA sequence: TGTGCCACCAGCAGTCCCGGGACGGTGGGATACAATGAGCAGTTCTTC. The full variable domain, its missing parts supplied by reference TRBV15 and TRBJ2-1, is DAMVIQNPRYQVTQFGKPVTLSCSQTLNHNVMYWYQQKSSQAPKLLFHYYDKDFNNEADTPDNFQSRRPNTSFCFLDIRSPGLGDTAMYLCATSSPGTVGYNEQFFGPGTRLTVL.

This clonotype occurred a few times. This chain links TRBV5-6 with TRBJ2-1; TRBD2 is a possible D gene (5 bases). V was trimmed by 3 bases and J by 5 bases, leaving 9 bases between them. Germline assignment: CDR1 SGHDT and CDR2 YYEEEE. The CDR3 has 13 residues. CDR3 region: CASSSEVDNEQFF. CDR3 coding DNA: TGTGCCAGCAGCTCGGAGGTAGACAATGAGCAGTTCTTC.

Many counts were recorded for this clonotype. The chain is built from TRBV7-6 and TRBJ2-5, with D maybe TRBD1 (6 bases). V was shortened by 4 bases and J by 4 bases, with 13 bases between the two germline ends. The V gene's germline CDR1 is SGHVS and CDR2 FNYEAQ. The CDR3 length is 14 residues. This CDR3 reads CASSSQGGLETQYF. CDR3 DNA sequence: TGTGCCAGCAGCTCACAAGGGGGTCTAGAGACCCAGTACTTC.

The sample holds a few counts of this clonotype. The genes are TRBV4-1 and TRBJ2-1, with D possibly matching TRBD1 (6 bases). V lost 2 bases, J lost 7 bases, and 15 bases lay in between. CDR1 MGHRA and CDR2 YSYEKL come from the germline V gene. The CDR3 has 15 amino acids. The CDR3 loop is CASSQPGQILNEQFF. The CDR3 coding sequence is TGCGCCAGCAGCCAACCGGGACAAATTTTAAATGAGCAGTTCTTC.

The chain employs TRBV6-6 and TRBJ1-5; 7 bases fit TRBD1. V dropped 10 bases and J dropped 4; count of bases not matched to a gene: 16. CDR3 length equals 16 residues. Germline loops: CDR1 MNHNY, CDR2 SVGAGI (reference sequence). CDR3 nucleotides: TGTGCCACCAAGGAGGGTTTGACAGGGCAAAATCAGCCCCAGCATTTT. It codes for CATKEGLTGQNQPQHF.

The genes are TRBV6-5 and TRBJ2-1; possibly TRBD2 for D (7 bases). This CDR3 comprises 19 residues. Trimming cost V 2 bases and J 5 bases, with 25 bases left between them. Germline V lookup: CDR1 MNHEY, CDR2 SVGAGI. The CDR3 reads CASSYGFGTGGRINNEQFF. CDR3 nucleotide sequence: TGTGCCAGCAGTTACGGCTTCGGAACGGGGGGCCGCATAAACAATGAGCAGTTCTTC.

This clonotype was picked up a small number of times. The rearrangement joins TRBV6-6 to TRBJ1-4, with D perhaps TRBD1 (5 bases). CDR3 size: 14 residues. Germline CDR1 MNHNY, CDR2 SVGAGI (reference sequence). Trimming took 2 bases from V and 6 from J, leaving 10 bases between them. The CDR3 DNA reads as TGTGCCAGCAGTTACCCCGCGGGGGATGAAAAACTGTTTTTT. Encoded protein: CASSYPAGDEKLFF.

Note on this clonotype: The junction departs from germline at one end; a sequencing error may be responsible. The CDR3 nucleotides are TGCGCCAGCAGCTTTCCTCTACAGGGGAACCAAGAGAACCAGTACTTC. It is translated as CASSFPLQGNQENQYF. The chain recombines TRBV5-1 with TRBJ2-5, with 7 bases fitting TRBD1. CDR1 and CDR2 from the germline V gene are SGHRS and YFSETQ. The CDR3 sequence is 16 residues long.

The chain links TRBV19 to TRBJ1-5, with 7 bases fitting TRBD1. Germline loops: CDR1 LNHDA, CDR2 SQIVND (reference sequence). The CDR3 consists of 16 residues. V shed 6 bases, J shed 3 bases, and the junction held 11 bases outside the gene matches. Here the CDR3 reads CASRVESTGYNQPQHF. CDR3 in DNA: TGTGCCAGTAGGGTAGAATCGACAGGGTACAATCAGCCCCAGCATTTT. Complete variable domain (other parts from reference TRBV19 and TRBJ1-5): DGGITQSPKYLFRKEGQNVTLSCEQNLNHDAMYWYRQDPGQGLRLIYYSQIVNDFQKGDIAEGYSVSREKKESFPLTVTSAQKNPTAFYLCASRVESTGYNQPQHFGDGTRLSIL.

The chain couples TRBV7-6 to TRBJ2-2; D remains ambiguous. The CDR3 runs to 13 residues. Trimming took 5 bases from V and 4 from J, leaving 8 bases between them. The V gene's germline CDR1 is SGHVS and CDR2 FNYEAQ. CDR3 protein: CASSPTFTGELFF. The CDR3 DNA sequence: TGTGCCAGCAGCCCCACGTTCACCGGGGAGCTGTTTTTT.

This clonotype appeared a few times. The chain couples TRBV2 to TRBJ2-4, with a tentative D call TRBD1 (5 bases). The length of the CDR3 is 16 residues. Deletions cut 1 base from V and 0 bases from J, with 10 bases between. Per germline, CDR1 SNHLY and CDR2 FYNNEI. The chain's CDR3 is CASSEGRQLAKNIQYF. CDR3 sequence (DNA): TGTGCCAGCAGTGAAGGGCGACAGTTAGCCAAAAACATTCAGTACTTC.

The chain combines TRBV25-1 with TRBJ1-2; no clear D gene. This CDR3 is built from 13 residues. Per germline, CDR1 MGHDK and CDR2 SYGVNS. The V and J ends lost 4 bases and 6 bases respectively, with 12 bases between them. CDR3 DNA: TGTGCCAGCAGTGTTACGGGGTTCGATGGCTACACCTTC. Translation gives CASSVTGFDGYTF.

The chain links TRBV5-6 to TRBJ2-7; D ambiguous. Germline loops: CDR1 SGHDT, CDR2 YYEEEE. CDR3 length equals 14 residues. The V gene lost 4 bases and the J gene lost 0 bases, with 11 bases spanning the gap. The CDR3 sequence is CASSPAVNSYEQYV. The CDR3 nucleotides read TGTGCCAGCAGCCCGGCGGTGAACTCCTACGAGCAGTACGTC.

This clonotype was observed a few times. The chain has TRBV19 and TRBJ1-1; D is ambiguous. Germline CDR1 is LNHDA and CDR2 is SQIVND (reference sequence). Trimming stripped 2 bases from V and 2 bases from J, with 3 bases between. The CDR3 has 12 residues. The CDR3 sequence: CASSISNTEAFF. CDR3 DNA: TGTGCCAGTAGTATATCTAACACTGAAGCTTTCTTT.

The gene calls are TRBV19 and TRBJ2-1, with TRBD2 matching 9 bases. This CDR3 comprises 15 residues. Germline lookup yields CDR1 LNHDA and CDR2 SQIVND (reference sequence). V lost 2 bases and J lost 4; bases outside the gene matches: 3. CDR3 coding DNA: TGTGCCAGTAGTATACTGACTAGCGGTTACAATGAGCAGTTCTTC. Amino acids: CASSILTSGYNEQFF.

DNA of the CDR3: TGTGCCAGCAAGAAGGGGTCAGGTGAAAAACTGTTTTTT. Encoded protein: CASKKGSGEKLFF. V gene TRBV27 combines with J gene TRBJ1-4; the D gene is possibly TRBD1 (5 bases). This CDR3 comprises 13 residues. Germline V lookup: CDR1 MNHEY, CDR2 SMNVEV (reference sequence). Trimming removed 7 bases at V and 7 bases at J, with 13 bases between. Based on the CDR3 plus reference TRBV27 and TRBJ1-4, the full variable domain is EAQVTQNPRYLITVTGKKLTVTCSQNMNHEYMSWYRQDPGLGLRQIYYSMNVEVTDKGDVPEGYKVSRKEKRNFPLILESPSPNQTSLYFCASKKGSGEKLFFGSGTQLSVL.

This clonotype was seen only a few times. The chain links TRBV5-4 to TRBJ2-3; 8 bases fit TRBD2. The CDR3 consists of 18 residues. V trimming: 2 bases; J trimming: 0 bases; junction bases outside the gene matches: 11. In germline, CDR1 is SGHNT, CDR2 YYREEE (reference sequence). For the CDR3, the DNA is TGTGCCAGCAGCTTTTCCCCCCCCAAGCGGGGGAGCACAGATACGCAGTATTTT. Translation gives CASSFSPPKRGSTDTQYF.

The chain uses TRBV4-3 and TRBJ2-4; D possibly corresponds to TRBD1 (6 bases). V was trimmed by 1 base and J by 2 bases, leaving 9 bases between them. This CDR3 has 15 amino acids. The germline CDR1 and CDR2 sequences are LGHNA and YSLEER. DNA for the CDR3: TGCGCCAGCAGCCAAGGAAGGGGGACCAAAAACATTCAGTACTTC. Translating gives CASSQGRGTKNIQYF.

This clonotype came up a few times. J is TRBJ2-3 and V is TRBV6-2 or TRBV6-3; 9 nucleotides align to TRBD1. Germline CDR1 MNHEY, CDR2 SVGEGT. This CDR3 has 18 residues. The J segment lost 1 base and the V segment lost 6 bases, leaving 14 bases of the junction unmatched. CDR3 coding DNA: TGTGCCAGCAGCCCCCCACCGGGACAGGGAAGGCGCACAGATACGCAGTATTTT. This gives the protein CASSPPPGQGRRTDTQYF.

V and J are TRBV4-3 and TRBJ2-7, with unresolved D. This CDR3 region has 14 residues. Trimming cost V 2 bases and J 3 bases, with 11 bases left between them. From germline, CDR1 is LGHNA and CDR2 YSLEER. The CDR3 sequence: CASSQLKQCYEQYV. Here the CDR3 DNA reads TGCGCCAGCAGCCAATTAAAACAGTGCTACGAGCAGTACGTC.

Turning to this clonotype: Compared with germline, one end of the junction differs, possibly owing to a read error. The chain's CDR3 is CTSRGKAGQETQYF. For the CDR3, the DNA is TGTACCAGCAGAGGGAAGGCGGGTCAAGAGACCCAGTACTTC. The chain couples TRBV12-3 or TRBV12-4 to TRBJ2-5, with D tentatively TRBD2 (5 bases). The CDR3 extends over 14 amino acids.

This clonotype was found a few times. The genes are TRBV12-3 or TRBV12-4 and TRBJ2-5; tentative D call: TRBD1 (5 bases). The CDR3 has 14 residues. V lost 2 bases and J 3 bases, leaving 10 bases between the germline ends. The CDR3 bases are TGTGCCAGCAGTTTAACCGGCAGGGAAGAGACCCAGTACTTC. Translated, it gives CASSLTGREETQYF.

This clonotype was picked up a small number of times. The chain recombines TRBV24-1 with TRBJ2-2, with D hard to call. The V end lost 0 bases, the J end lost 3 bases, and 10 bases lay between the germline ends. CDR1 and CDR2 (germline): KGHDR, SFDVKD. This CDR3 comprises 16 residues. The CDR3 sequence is CATSDLGVRDTGELFF. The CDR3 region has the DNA TGTGCCACCAGTGATTTGGGGGTTCGAGACACCGGGGAGCTGTTTTTT.

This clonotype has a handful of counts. The CDR3 sequence: CAVGRSSYNEQFF. The CDR3 DNA is TGTGCCGTCGGGAGGAGCTCCTACAATGAGCAGTTCTTC. V and J are TRBV19 and TRBJ2-1, with 7 bases fitting TRBD2. The germline V gene encodes CDR1 LNHDA and CDR2 SQIVND (reference sequence). The CDR3 is 13 residues long. V shed 11 bases, J shed 0 bases, and the junction held 4 bases outside the gene matches.

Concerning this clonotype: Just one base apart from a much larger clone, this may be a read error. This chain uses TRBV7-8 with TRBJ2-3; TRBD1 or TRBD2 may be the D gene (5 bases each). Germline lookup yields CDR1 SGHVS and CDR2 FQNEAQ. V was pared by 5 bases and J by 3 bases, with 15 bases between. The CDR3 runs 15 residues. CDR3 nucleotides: TGTGCCAGCAGCCCTTCGACGGGGACGACAGATACGCAGTATTTT. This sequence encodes CASSPSTGTTDTQYF.

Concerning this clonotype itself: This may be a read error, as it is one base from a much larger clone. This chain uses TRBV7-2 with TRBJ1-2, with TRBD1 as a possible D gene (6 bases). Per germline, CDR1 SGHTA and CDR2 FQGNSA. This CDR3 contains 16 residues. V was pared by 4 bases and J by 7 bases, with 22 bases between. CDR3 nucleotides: TGTGCCAGCAGCTCATCTCCCGGCAGGGACACTGCTGGCTACACCTTC. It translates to CASSSSPGRDTAGYTF.

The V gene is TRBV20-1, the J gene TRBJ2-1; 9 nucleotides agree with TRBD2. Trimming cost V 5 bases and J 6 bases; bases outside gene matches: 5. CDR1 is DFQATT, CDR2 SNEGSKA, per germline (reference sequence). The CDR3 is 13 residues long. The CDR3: CSADLTSGNEQFF. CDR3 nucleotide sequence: TGCAGTGCTGATTTGACTAGCGGCAATGAGCAGTTCTTC.